The table lists the clone carrying this T cell receptor (beta chain) with a count of one. Its antigen is unidentified. From 5'RACE with constant-segment primers came TCR alpha and TCR beta cDNA libraries that carried sample barcodes and UMIs. TCRdb used MiXCR to reprocess the 5' RACE reads, holding one entry per CDR3 protein. Of roughly 220,000 distinct CDR3 sequences in the sample, just over 9.5% were seen once. The record originates from a study of T-cell memory formation after mild COVID-19. Trimming took 0 bases from V and 12 from J, leaving 19 bases between them. This CDR3 is built from 15 residues. The germline gives CDR1 MNHEY, CDR2 SVGAGI. Study-level results: Pre-infection memory carried some responding clones, suggesting that cross-reactive memory joined. Contracting clones from day 15 to 85 showed balanced CD4/CD8; later expanders favored CD4+. Whether day 37 second-wave clones are SARS-CoV-2-specific was not confirmed.

Material: PBMCs or a T cell subset sorted from them (not recorded which). This sequence joins TRBV6-5 and TRBJ2-3; D may be TRBD1 (6 bases). This TCR came from a man younger than 35 who had mild COVID-19 (a few samples of this study predate the infection). Cell type and time point are not known. CDR3 DNA sequence: TGTGCCAGCAGTTACTCGAATCAAGAGAGGGGGTATCAGTATTTT. Amino acid sequence: CASSYSNQERGYQYF.